The clone carrying this TCR beta chain was found many times. Its cognate antigen is unknown. The sample comes from a study of CD8 T cells in ankylosing spondylitis. Points from the study as a whole: Characteristic, it appeared, of ankylosing spondylitis blood was a TCR beta motif of eight highly homologous variants. Peripheral blood samples showed relatively rare disease-linked clones, and these clones were CD8+. The study looked at matched synovial fluid samples from ankylosing spondylitis patients. Disease-linked clones were reported to be significantly enriched there.

Researchers built TCR beta libraries using quantitative 5'-RACE with molecular barcodes. TCRdb called the 5' RACE reads again in MiXCR, with one record for every CDR3 protein. The repertoire holds 150,000 to 200,000 distinct CDR3 sequences, 11% seen once, with just under 30% in the top ten. CDR3 length equals 18 residues. V shed 0 bases and J 4 bases; nucleotides not matched to a gene: 9. Germline CDR1 is KGHDR and CDR2 is SFDVKD. This TCR was sampled from a male donor with ankylosing spondylitis or in good health (not recorded which). Material for sequencing was blood, either unsorted or a sorted T cell fraction (not recorded which). V gene TRBV24-1 combines with J gene TRBJ2-2; 8 bases agree with TRBD1. CDR3 in DNA: TGTGCCACCAGTGATTTGGGGACCGGGACAGGCAGCACCGGGGAGCTGTTTTTT. As protein: CATSDLGTGTGSTGELFF.